One and the same sample provided the 29 T cell receptor beta chains below, sequenced in a study of blood T cell repertoires in COVID-19. This table comes from immunoSEQ multiplex PCR, and its TCRdb copy is limited to in-frame clones, with some not included. The sample shows approximately 180,000 clones, more than 80% of them seen only once. Specimen: PBMCs or T cells enriched from blood (not recorded which). The receptors derive from a middle-aged man who had recovered from COVID-19.

V and J are TRBV18 and TRBJ2-5; 13 bases align to TRBD2. Trimming removed 3 bases from V and 4 bases from J; junction bases left unmatched: 8. The CDR3 spans 17 residues. Germline V CDR1 and CDR2: KGHSH, LQKENI. The CDR3 protein is CASSPYPRLAGGETQYF. The CDR3 nucleotides are TGTGCCAGCTCACCTTACCCACGACTAGCGGGAGGAGAGACCCAGTACTTC.

V and J are TRBV7-9 and TRBJ1-6; TRBD1 agrees at 9 bases. Trimming removed 3 bases from V and 8 bases from J; junction bases left unmatched: 5. CDR3 size: 15 residues. Germline V lookup: CDR1 SEHNR, CDR2 FQNEAQ (reference sequence). The CDR3 sequence is CASSFPGQGDSPLHF. In DNA, the CDR3 is TGTGCCAGCAGCTTCCCGGGACAGGGAGATTCACCCCTCCACTTT.

This clone turned up a few times. The same CDR3 also results from other DNA sequences found in this sample. V usage is TRBV19 and J usage is TRBJ1-5; D is perhaps TRBD1 (5 bases). The CDR3 is made up of 14 amino acids. The V end lost 3 bases, the J end lost 7 bases, and 13 bases lay between the germline ends. Germline V lookup: CDR1 LNHDA, CDR2 SQIVND (reference sequence). DNA of the CDR3: TGTGCCAGTAGTATCACAGGTTGGGGACAGCCCCAGCATTTT. It specifies CASSITGWGQPQHF. The full variable domain, rest sourced from reference TRBV19 and TRBJ1-5, is DGGITQSPKYLFRKEGQNVTLSCEQNLNHDAMYWYRQDPGQGLRLIYYSQIVNDFQKGDIAEGYSVSREKKESFPLTVTSAQKNPTAFYLCASSITGWGQPQHFGDGTRLSIL.

This sequence joins TRBV3-1 (or the pseudogene TRBV3-2) and TRBJ2-3; no definite D call. Germline values: CDR1 LGHDT, CDR2 YNNKEL (reference sequence). Trimming removed 4 bases from V and 3 bases from J, with 17 bases in between. The CDR3 extends over 16 amino acids. The CDR3 DNA reads as TGTGCCAGCAGCCCGTACCTAGGCCAAGGAACAGATACGCAGTATTTT. It translates to CASSPYLGQGTDTQYF.

This chain joins TRBV11-2 and TRBJ1-6, with TRBD1 as a possible D gene (6 bases). In germline, CDR1 is SGHAT, CDR2 FQNNGV. With 5 bases removed from V and 9 bases from J, the gap between germline ends came to 23 bases. The length of the CDR3 is 17 residues. The CDR3 loop reads CASSHLQAGERSSPLHF. The CDR3 nucleotides read TGTGCCAGCAGCCATCTCCAGGCAGGGGAAAGAAGTTCACCCCTCCACTTT.

The J gene is TRBJ2-7, the V gene TRBV6-6, with D perhaps matching TRBD1 (6 bases). Germline V gene data show CDR1 as MNHNY and CDR2 as SVGAGI (reference sequence). The CDR3 sequence is 13 residues long. V lost 5 bases and J 7 bases, leaving 15 bases between the germline ends. The CDR3 DNA sequence: TGTGCCAGCAGTCGGGACACCTCTGGGGAGCAGTACTTC. It specifies CASSRDTSGEQYF.

The chain employs TRBV7-9 and TRBJ2-5; perhaps TRBD2 as D (7 bases). Looked up from germline, CDR1 is SEHNR and CDR2 is FQNEAQ (reference sequence). V gave up 5 bases and J gave up 5 bases, with 18 bases separating them. The CDR3 length is 15 residues. The CDR3 coding sequence is TGTGCCAGCAGCCAGGCGGGGGCTAGGAGGGAGACCCAGTACTTC. Its protein product is CASSQAGARRETQYF.

This clone was seen only a few times. The CDR3 bases are TGTGCCTGGAGAGACAATAGCAATCAGCCCCAGCATTTT. Translation: CAWRDNSNQPQHF. The gene calls are TRBV30 and TRBJ1-5; no firm D call. Germline V gene sequence: CDR1 GTSNPN, CDR2 SVGIG (reference sequence). V was trimmed by 3 bases and J by 0 bases, leaving 6 bases between them. CDR3 length: 13 residues.

V gene TRBV10-1 combines with J gene TRBJ2-7; TRBD2 matches at 7 bases. Losses at the gene ends were 4 bases for V and 0 bases for J; bases not matched to a gene: 6. This CDR3 has 15 amino acids. In germline, CDR1 is WNHNN, CDR2 SYGVQD (reference sequence). CDR3 nucleotides: TGCGCCAGCAGTGGTGGGCGGGAGAGCTCCTACGAGCAGTACTTC. Protein: CASSGGRESSYEQYF.

This rearrangement joins TRBV20-1 to TRBJ2-2, with 10 bases that match TRBD2. This CDR3 comprises 15 residues. Trimming at V came to 3 bases and at J to 6 bases, leaving 7 bases not matched to a gene. Germline V gene data show CDR1 as DFQATT and CDR2 as SNEGSKA (reference sequence). CDR3 amino acids: CSASGSGGPSGELFF. The CDR3 coding sequence is TGCAGTGCTAGTGGTAGCGGGGGGCCTTCCGGGGAGCTGTTTTTT.

V gene TRBV2 combines with J gene TRBJ2-5, with D possibly being TRBD2 (6 bases). Germline V gives CDR1 SNHLY, CDR2 FYNNEI. This CDR3 contains 15 residues. V was pared by 6 bases and J by 2 bases, with 16 bases between. CDR3 sequence: CASSLGAGRQETQYF. CDR3 nucleotides: TGTGCCAGCAGCCTTGGCGCGGGGAGGCAAGAGACCCAGTACTTC.

The chain employs TRBV18 and TRBJ1-2, with TRBD1 identical over 12 bases. This CDR3 has 17 residues. The V gene end was trimmed by 1 base and the J gene end by 4 bases; junction bases not matched to a gene: 7. In germline, CDR1 is KGHSH, CDR2 LQKENI. CDR3 sequence: CASSPRDRGPNIYGYTF. The CDR3 DNA reads as TGTGCCAGCTCACCACGGGACAGGGGGCCGAATATCTATGGCTACACCTTC.

Only a few counts were recorded for this clone. The gene calls are TRBV29-1 and TRBJ1-2; D not certain. The germline gives CDR1 SQVTM, CDR2 ANQGSEA. This CDR3 contains 9 residues. Trimming stripped 3 bases from V and 8 bases from J, with 4 bases between. The CDR3 DNA reads as TGCAGCGTTGATAGCGGCTACACCTTC. Amino acid sequence: CSVDSGYTF.

The genes are TRBV7-9 and TRBJ1-5, with no clear D. Germline V gives CDR1 SEHNR, CDR2 FQNEAQ (reference sequence). The ends were cut back, 5 bases at V and 4 bases at J, with 6 bases in the middle. CDR3 length equals 12 residues. The chain's CDR3 is CASSADNQPQHF. CDR3 sequence (DNA): TGTGCCAGCAGCGCAGATAATCAGCCCCAGCATTTT.

The rearrangement joins TRBV5-1 to TRBJ2-6; maybe TRBD1 (5 bases). The CDR3 loop spans 15 amino acids. The V end was cut by 3 bases, the J end by 1 base, with 8 bases between. Germline lookup yields CDR1 SGHRS and CDR2 YFSETQ. CDR3 DNA sequence: TGCGCCAGCAGCTCTGGACATTCTGGGGCCAACGTCCTGACTTTC. As protein: CASSSGHSGANVLTF. Filled out from reference TRBV5-1 and TRBJ2-6, the complete variable domain reads KAGVTQTPRYLIKTRGQQVTLSCSPISGHRSVSWYQQTPGQGLQFLFEYFSETQRNKGNFPGRFSGRQFSNSRSEMNVSTLELGDSALYLCASSSGHSGANVLTFGAGSRLTVL.

The chain links TRBV19 to TRBJ1-1, with no clear D. The V gene's germline CDR1 is LNHDA and CDR2 SQIVND (reference sequence). The V end was cut by 5 bases, the J end by 6 bases, with 16 bases between. The CDR3 extends over 14 amino acids. This chain's CDR3 is CASSPEGGIAEAFF. For the CDR3, the DNA is TGTGCCAGTAGTCCGGAGGGAGGGATCGCTGAAGCTTTCTTT.

This clone was observed a few times. This sequence joins TRBV28 and TRBJ2-3; 8 bases line up with TRBD1. V gave up 10 bases and J gave up 5 bases; unmatched junction bases: 14. Germline CDR1 reads MDHEN; CDR2 reads SYDVKM. The CDR3 covers 15 residues. This CDR3 is CAIHSQGEELDTQYF. The CDR3 nucleotides are TGTGCCATCCATTCACAGGGGGAGGAATTAGATACGCAGTATTTT. Variable domain in full (rest from reference TRBV28 and TRBJ2-3): DVKVTQSSRYLVKRTGEKVFLECVQDMDHENMFWYRQDPGLGLRLIYFSYDVKMKEKGDIPEGYSVSREKKERFSLILESASTNQTSMYLCAIHSQGEELDTQYFGPGTRLTVL.

This chain links TRBV3-1 (or the pseudogene TRBV3-2) with TRBJ2-2; no definite D call. The germline V gene encodes CDR1 LGHDT and CDR2 YNNKEL (reference sequence). The CDR3 runs to 16 residues. V lost 7 bases and J 7 bases, leaving 22 bases between the germline ends. CDR3 coding DNA: TGTGCCAGCACTAAGTTCGGGTCCCCCTTGGGCGGGGAGCTGTTTTTT. Protein sequence: CASTKFGSPLGGELFF.

This chain links TRBV5-1 with TRBJ2-1; 7 bases are shared with TRBD2. The CDR3 loop spans 12 amino acids. Germline CDR1 and CDR2: SGHRS and YFSETQ. Trimming at V came to 4 bases and at J to 7 bases, leaving 2 bases not matched to a gene. This CDR3 reads CASSNGGNEQFF. In nucleotides, the CDR3 is TGCGCCAGCAGCAACGGGGGGAATGAGCAGTTCTTC.

This clone was counted once. The chain recombines TRBV28 with TRBJ1-1; D ambiguous. The V and J ends lost 3 bases and 1 base respectively, with 15 bases between them. The CDR3 loop spans 16 amino acids. Germline V lookup: CDR1 MDHEN, CDR2 SYDVKM. The CDR3 sequence is CASSLSAHGGNTEAFF. The CDR3 DNA follows: TGTGCCAGCAGTTTGTCTGCCCACGGTGGGAACACTGAAGCTTTCTTT.

The rearrangement links TRBV6-5 to TRBJ1-2; D is undetermined. The ends were cut back, 0 bases at V and 8 bases at J, with 10 bases in the middle. CDR1 MNHEY and CDR2 SVGAGI come from the germline V gene. The CDR3 totals 13 residues. As DNA, the CDR3 is TGTGCCAGCAGTTACTCGAAACAGAAGGGCTACACCTTC. Residues: CASSYSKQKGYTF.

The genes are TRBV24-1 and TRBJ1-2, with D maybe TRBD1 (5 bases). V lost 4 bases and J 0 bases, leaving 14 bases between the germline ends. The CDR3 consists of 16 residues. In germline, CDR1 is KGHDR, CDR2 SFDVKD. The CDR3: CATSDPRGGTNYGYTF. CDR3 sequence (DNA): TGTGCCACCAGTGACCCCCGTGGGGGGACTAACTATGGCTACACCTTC.

This clone is a singleton in its sample. The chain combines TRBV5-4 with TRBJ2-7; D possibly corresponds to TRBD1 (6 bases). The germline gives CDR1 SGHNT, CDR2 YYREEE (reference sequence). The CDR3 runs 14 residues. V was cut by 10 bases and J by 4 bases, with 21 bases left in between. CDR3 in DNA: TGTGCCTCCAGTCCGGGACATACGAATTACGAGCAGTACTTC. This gives the protein CASSPGHTNYEQYF. Based on the CDR3 plus reference TRBV5-4 and TRBJ2-7, the full variable domain is ETGVTQSPTHLIKTRGQQVTLRCSSQSGHNTVSWYQQALGQGPQFIFQYYREEENGRGNFPPRFSGLQFPNYSSELNVNALELDDSALYLCASSPGHTNYEQYFGPGTRLTVT.

V usage is TRBV3-1 (or the pseudogene TRBV3-2) and J usage is TRBJ1-3, with D unresolved. Germline V CDR1 and CDR2: LGHDT, YNNKEL (reference sequence). The CDR3 extends over 15 amino acids. V dropped 0 bases and J dropped 2 bases, with 8 bases sitting between them. CDR3 sequence: CASSQDLAAGNTIYF. The CDR3 bases are TGTGCCAGCAGCCAAGATCTAGCAGCTGGAAACACCATATATTTT.

The gene calls are TRBV19 and TRBJ2-5, with 10 nucleotides matching TRBD2. This CDR3 has 15 residues. The ends lost 1 base at V and 6 bases at J; junction bases unmatched: 5. The germline V gene encodes CDR1 LNHDA and CDR2 SQIVND (reference sequence). CDR3 bases: TGTGCCAGTAGTATAGTAGCGGGGGGCGCGAAGACCCAGTACTTC. It yields the protein CASSIVAGGAKTQYF.

The rearrangement links TRBV10-1 to TRBJ1-5; a possible D gene is TRBD1 (5 bases). The V end lost 6 bases, the J end lost 4 bases, and 13 bases lay between the germline ends. The CDR3 spans 14 residues. Germline-derived CDR1 and CDR2 are WNHNN and SYGVQD (reference sequence). For the CDR3, the DNA is TGCGCCAGCAGACAGGACATCCTAAATCAGCCCCAGCATTTT. This sequence encodes CASRQDILNQPQHF.

The chain joins TRBV5-1 to TRBJ2-3; D perhaps matches TRBD1 (6 bases). Per germline, CDR1 SGHRS and CDR2 YFSETQ. V lost 6 bases, J lost 3 bases, and 11 bases lay in between. The CDR3 is 13 amino acids. CDR3 region: CASMGAGTDTQYF. In DNA, the CDR3 is TGCGCCAGCATGGGGGCGGGTACAGATACGCAGTATTTT.

V and J are TRBV6-5 and TRBJ1-4, with D uncertain. V dropped 6 bases and J dropped 7 bases, with 6 bases sitting between them. Per the germline V gene, CDR1 is MNHEY and CDR2 is SVGAGI. CDR3 length equals 11 residues. This chain's CDR3 is CASRRGEKLFF. CDR3 DNA sequence: TGTGCCAGCAGGCGGGGTGAAAAACTGTTTTTT.

The rearrangement uses TRBV28 and TRBJ1-5; 7 nucleotides agree with TRBD1. After removal of 5 bases from V and 7 bases from J, the junction contained 11 bases not matched to a gene. The CDR3 runs 15 residues. The germline CDR1 and CDR2 sequences are MDHEN and SYDVKM. CDR3 sequence (DNA): TGTGCCAGCAGTATCCCACAGGGGAAGAGGCAGCCCCAGCATTTT. This sequence encodes CASSIPQGKRQPQHF.